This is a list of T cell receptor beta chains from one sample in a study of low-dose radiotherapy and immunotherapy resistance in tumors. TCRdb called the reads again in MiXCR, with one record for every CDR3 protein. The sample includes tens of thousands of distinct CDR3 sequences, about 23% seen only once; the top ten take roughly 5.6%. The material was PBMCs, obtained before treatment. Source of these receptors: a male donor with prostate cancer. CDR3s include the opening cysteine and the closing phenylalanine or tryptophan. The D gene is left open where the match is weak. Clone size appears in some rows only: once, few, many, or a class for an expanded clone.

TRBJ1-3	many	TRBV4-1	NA	CASSQVLGSGNTIYF	TGCGCCAGCAGCCAAGTTCTGGGCTCTGGAAACACCATATATTTT
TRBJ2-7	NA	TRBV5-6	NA	CASSLRGLGLAHEQYF	TGTGCCAGCAGCTTGCGCGGACTGGGGCTAGCCCACGAGCAGTACTTC
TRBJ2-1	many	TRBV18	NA	CASSNNRDNEQFF	TGTGCCAGCTCAAATAACCGGGACAATGAGCAGTTCTTC
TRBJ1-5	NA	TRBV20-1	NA	CSARGGSSGNQPQHF	TGCAGTGCTAGGGGTGGCAGCTCCGGCAATCAGCCCCAGCATTTT
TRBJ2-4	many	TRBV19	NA	CASSKAVGENIQYF	TGTGCCAGTAGTAAGGCAGTAGGAGAAAACATTCAGTACTTC
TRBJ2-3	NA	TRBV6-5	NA	CASKVYRGIVTDTQYF	TGTGCCAGCAAAGTTTATCGGGGGATCGTAACAGATACGCAGTATTTT
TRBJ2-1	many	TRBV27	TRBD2	CASSVRVAGVFYNEQFF	TGTGCCAGCAGCGTTCGTGTAGCGGGAGTCTTCTACAATGAGCAGTTCTTC
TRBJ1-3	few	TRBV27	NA	CASSPIPPGNTIYF	TGTGCCAGCAGCCCCATTCCACCCGGAAACACCATATATTTT
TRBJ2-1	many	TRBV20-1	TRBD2	CSAPRLAGSYNEQFF	TGCAGTGCCCCCCGGCTAGCGGGCTCCTACAATGAGCAGTTCTTC
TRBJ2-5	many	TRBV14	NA	CASSQDMGGETQYF	TGTGCCAGCAGCCAAGATATGGGAGGAGAGACCCAGTACTTC
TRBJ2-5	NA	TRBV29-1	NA	CSGKGETQYF	TGCAGCGGGAAAGGAGAGACCCAGTACTTC
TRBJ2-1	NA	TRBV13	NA	CASSLHVEGSYNEQFF	TGTGCCAGCAGCCTCCACGTAGAGGGCTCCTACAATGAGCAGTTCTTC
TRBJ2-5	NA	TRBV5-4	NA	CASSGYLETQYF	TGTGCCAGCAGCGGGTATCTTGAGACCCAGTACTTC
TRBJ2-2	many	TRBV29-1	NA	CSAGTLGNGELFF	TGCAGCGCCGGGACTCTGGGGAACGGGGAGCTGTTTTTT
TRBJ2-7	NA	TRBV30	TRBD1	CAWTLGQPSSYEQYF	TGTGCCTGGACCCTGGGACAGCCGAGCTCCTACGAGCAGTACTTC
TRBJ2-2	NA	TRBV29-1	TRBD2	CSVGGGGAVNTGELFF	TGCAGCGTTGGGGGGGGAGGGGCAGTGAACACCGGGGAGCTGTTTTTT
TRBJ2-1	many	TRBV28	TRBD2	CASSFIGRVTNEQFF	TGTGCCAGCAGTTTTATCGGGAGGGTCACGAATGAGCAGTTCTTC